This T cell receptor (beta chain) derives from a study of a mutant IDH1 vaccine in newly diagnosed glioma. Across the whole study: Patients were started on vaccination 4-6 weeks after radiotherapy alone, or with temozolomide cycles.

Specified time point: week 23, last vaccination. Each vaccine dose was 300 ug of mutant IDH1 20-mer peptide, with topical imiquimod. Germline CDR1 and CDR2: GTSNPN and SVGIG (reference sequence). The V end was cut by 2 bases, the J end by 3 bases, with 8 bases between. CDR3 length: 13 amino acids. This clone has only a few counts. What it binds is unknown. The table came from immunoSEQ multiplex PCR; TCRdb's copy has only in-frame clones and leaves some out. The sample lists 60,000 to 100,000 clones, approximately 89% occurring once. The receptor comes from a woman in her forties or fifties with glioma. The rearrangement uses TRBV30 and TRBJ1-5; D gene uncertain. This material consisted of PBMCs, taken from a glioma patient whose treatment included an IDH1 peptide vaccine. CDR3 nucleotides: TGTGCCTGGAGTTTAGACTTCAATCAGCCCCAGCATTTT. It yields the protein CAWSLDFNQPQHF.